This T cell receptor (beta chain) was documented in a study of molecular identifiers for immune sequencing clone quantification. V lost 2 bases and J lost 6, with 7 bases in between. The CDR3 loop spans 12 amino acids. Germline V CDR1 and CDR2: GTSNPN, SVGIG (reference sequence). TCRdb re-derived calls from the PCR reads in MiXCR, one entry per CDR3 protein. The data contain 70,000 to 90,000 distinct CDR3 sequences, around 20% of them singletons. This clonotype occurred many times. V and J are TRBV30 and TRBJ2-2, with a tentative D call TRBD1 (6 bases). What was sequenced was naive CD8+ T cells from blood, with Jurkat cell RNA spiked in. The subset: FACS-sorted CD8+CD4-CCR7+CD45RA+ naive T cells. This TCR was recovered from a human donor in good health. Some libraries in this study had Jurkat cell RNA spiked in. The CDR3 sequence is CAWSWGPGELFF. In nucleotides, the CDR3 is TGTGCCTGGAGTTGGGGGCCCGGGGAGCTGTTTTTT.